This T cell receptor (beta chain) was retrieved from a study of blood T cells in healthy people across ages. Unmatched junction bases numbered 2, after V lost 6 bases and J lost 2 bases. The length of the CDR3 is 13 residues. Germline values: CDR1 MDHEN, CDR2 SYDVKM. Together with a sample-barcoded 5' primer, a J-beta primer mix was included in a second PCR lasting about 7 to 12 cycles. Each of the cDNA molecules was tagged by a template-switch adaptor with 12 random nucleotides. A single record per CDR3 protein comes from TCRdb applying MiXCR to the 5' RACE reads. Here the sample spans more than 1,400,000 distinct CDR3 sequences, 35% to 45% being singletons. There are a few counts of this clonotype.

The chain uses TRBV28 and TRBJ1-1; TRBD1 agrees at 8 bases. Sequenced material: blood. This TCR was sampled from a woman aged 18 to 35 in good health. The CDR3 DNA reads as TGTGCCAGCAGGACAGGGGCAAACACTGAAGCTTTCTTT. It is translated as CASRTGANTEAFF.